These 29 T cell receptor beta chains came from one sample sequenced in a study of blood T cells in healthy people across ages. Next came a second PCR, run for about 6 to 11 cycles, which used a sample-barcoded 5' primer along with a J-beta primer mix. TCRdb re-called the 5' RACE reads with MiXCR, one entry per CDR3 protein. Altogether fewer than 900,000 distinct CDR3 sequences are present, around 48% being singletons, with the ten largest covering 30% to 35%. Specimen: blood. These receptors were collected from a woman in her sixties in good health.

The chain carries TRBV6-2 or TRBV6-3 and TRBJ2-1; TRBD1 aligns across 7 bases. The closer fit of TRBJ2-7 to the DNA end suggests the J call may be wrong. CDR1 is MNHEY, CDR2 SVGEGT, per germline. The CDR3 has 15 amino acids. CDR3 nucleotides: TGTGCCAGCAATCCACAGGGGAGCTCCTACAATGAGCAGTACTTC. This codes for CASNPQGSSYNEQYF.

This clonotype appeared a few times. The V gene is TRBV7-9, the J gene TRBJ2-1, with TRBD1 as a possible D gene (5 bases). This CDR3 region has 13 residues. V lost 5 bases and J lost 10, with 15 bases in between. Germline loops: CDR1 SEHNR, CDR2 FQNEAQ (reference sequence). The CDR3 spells CASSPPGLGEQFF. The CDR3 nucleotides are TGTGCCAGCAGCCCACCAGGGTTAGGCGAGCAGTTCTTC.

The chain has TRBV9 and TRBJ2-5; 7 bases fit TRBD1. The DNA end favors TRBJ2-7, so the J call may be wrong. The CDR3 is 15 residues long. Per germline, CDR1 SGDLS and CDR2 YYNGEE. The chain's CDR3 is CASSVAQGQFDEQYF. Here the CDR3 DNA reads TGTGCCAGCAGCGTAGCTCAGGGACAGTTCGACGAGCAGTACTTC.

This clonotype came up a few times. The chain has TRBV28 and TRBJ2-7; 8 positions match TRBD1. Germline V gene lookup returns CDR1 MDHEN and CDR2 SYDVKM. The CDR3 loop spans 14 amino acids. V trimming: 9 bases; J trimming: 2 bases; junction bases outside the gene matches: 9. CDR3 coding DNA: TGTGCCAGTTTAGACAGGGGACCACCCTACGAGCAGTACTTC. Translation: CASLDRGPPYEQYF.

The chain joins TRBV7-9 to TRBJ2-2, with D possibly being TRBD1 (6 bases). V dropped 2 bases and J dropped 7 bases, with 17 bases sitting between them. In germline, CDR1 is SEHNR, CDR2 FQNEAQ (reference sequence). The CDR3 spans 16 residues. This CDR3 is CASSLPLTTGIGELFF. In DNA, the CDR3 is TGTGCCAGCAGCTTACCACTAACAACAGGGATCGGGGAGCTGTTTTTT.

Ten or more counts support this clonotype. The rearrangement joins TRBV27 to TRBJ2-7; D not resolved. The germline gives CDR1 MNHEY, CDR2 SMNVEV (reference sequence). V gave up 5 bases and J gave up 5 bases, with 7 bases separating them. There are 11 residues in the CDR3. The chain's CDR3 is CASSKFDEQYF. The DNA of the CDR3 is TGTGCCAGCAGTAAGTTTGACGAGCAGTACTTC.

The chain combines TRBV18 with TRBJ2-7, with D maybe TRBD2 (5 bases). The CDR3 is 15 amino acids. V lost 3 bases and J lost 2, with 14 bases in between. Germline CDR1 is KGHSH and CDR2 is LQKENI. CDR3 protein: CASSPSSGTTYEQYF. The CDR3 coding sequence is TGTGCCAGCTCACCCTCAAGCGGAACCACCTACGAGCAGTACTTC.

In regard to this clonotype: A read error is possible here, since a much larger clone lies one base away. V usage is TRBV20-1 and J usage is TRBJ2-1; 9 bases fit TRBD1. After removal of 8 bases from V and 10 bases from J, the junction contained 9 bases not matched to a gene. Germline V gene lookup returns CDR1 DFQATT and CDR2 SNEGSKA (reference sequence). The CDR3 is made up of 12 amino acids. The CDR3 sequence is CSSGTGFYEQFF. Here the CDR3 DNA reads TGCAGTTCCGGGACAGGGTTCTACGAGCAGTTCTTC.

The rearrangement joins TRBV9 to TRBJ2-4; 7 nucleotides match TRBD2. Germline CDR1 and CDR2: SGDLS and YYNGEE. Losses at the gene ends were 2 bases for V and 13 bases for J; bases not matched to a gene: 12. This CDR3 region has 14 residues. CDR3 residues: CASSVGGVYNEQYF. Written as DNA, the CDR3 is TGTGCCAGCAGCGTGGGGGGGGTCTACAATGAGCAGTACTTC.

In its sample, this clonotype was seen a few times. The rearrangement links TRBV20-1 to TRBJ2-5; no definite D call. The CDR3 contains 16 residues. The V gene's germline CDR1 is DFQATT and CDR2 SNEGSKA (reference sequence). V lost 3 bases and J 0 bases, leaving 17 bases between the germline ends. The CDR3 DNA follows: TGCAGTGCTAGGACGTGGAAACCTGGGGACCAAGAGACCCAGTACTTC. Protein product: CSARTWKPGDQETQYF.

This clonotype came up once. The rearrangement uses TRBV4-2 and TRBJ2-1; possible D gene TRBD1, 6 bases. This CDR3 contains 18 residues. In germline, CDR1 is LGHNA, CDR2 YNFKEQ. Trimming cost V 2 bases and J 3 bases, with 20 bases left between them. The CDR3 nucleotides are TGTGCCAGCAGCCAAAACCCTACAGGGCCCGAGGACTACAATGAGCAGTTCTTC. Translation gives CASSQNPTGPEDYNEQFF.

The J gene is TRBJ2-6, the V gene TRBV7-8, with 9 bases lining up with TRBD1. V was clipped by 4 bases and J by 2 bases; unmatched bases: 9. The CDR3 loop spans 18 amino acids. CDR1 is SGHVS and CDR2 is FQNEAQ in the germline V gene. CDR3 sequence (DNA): TGTGCCAGCAGCTCCAATTGGGACAGGGAAACTGGGGCCAACGTCCTGACTTTC. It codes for CASSSNWDRETGANVLTF.

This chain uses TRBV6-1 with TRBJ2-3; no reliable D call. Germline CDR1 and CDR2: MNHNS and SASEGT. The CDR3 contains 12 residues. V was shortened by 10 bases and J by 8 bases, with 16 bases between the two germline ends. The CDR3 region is CANGEAWGTQYF. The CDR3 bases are TGTGCCAACGGTGAGGCCTGGGGTACGCAGTATTTT.

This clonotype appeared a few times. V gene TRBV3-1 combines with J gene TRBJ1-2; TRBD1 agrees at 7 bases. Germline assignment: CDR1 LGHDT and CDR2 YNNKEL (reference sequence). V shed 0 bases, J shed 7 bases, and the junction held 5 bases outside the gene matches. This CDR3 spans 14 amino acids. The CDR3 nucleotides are TGTGCCAGCAGCCAAGATCTCAACAGGGGTGGCTACACCTTC. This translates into CASSQDLNRGGYTF.

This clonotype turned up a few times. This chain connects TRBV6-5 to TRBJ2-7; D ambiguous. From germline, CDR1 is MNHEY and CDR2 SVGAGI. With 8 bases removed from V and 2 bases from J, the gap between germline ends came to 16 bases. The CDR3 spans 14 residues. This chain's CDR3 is CASAGSKFPYEQYF. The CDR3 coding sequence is TGTGCCAGCGCTGGCTCCAAATTCCCCTACGAGCAGTACTTC.

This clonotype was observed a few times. The CDR3 DNA is TGTGCCAGCAGCGTAGGACCCGGACAGGCATACTATGGCTACACCTTC. As protein: CASSVGPGQAYYGYTF. This rearrangement joins TRBV9 to TRBJ1-2, with 7 nucleotides matching TRBD1. This CDR3 is built from 16 residues. The ends lost 0 bases at V and 3 bases at J; junction bases unmatched: 8. CDR1 is SGDLS and CDR2 is YYNGEE in the germline V gene.

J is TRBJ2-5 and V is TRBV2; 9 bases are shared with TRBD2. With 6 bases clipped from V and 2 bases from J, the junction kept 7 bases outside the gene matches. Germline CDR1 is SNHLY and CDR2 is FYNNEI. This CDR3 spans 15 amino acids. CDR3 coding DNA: TGTGCCAGCAGCGCCGGGACTAGCATTCAAGAGACCCAGTACTTC. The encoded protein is CASSAGTSIQETQYF.

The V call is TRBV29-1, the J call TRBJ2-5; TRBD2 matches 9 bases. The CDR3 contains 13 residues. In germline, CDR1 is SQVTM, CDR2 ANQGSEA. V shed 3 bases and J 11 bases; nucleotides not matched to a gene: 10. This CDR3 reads CSVEREGLREQYF. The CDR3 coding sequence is TGCAGCGTTGAGCGGGAGGGCCTTCGGGAGCAGTACTTC.

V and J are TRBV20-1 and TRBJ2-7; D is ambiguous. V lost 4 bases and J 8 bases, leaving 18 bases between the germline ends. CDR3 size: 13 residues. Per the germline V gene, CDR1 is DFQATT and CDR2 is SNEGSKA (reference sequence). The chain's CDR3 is CSAIPLGYDKQYF. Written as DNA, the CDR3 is TGCAGTGCTATCCCCCTCGGATATGACAAGCAGTACTTC.

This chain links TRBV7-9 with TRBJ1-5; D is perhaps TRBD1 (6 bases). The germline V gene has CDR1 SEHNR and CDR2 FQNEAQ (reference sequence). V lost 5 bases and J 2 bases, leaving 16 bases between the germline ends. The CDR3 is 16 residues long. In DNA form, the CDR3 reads TGTGCCAGCAGCGTTACAGGGAGCGGCGGCAATCAGCCCCAGCATTTT. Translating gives CASSVTGSGGNQPQHF.

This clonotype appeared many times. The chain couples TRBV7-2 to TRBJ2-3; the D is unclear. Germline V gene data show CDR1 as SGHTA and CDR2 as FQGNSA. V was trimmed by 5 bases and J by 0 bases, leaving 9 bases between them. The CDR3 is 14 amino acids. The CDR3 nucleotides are TGTGCCAGCAGCCAATCCCGGAGCACAGATACGCAGTATTTT. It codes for CASSQSRSTDTQYF.

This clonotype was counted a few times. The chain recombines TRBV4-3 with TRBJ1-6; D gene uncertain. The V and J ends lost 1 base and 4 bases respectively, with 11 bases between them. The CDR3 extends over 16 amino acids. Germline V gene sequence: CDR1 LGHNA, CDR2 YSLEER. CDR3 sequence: CASSQVYPNYNSPLHF. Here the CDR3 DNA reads TGCGCCAGCAGCCAAGTCTACCCGAATTATAATTCACCCCTCCACTTT.

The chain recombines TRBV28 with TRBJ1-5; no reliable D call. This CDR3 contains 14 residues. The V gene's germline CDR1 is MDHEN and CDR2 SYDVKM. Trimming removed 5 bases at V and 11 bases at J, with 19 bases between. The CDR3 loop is CASSTPADRSAQHF. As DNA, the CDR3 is TGTGCCAGCAGTACCCCTGCTGACCGGTCAGCCCAGCATTTT.

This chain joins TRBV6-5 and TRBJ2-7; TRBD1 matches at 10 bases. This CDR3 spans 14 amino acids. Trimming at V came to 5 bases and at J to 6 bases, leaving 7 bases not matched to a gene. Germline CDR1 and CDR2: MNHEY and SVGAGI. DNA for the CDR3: TGTGCCAGCAGTGACGACAGGGGGCCGGGCGAGCAGTACTTC. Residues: CASSDDRGPGEQYF.

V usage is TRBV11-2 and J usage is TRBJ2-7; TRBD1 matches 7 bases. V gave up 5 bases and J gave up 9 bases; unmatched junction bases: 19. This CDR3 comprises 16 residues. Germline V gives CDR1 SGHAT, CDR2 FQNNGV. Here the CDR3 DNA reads TGTGCCAGCAGCCCGCGCCTAGGGACAGATCTACGTCCGCAGTACTTC. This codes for CASSPRLGTDLRPQYF.

CDR3 DNA sequence: TGCAGCACTAGTCAGGGATCTAACTATGGCTACACCTTC. Amino acid sequence: CSTSQGSNYGYTF. The chain recombines TRBV20-1 with TRBJ1-2; tentative D call: TRBD1 (5 bases). The CDR3 length is 13 residues. Germline assignment: CDR1 DFQATT and CDR2 SNEGSKA (reference sequence).

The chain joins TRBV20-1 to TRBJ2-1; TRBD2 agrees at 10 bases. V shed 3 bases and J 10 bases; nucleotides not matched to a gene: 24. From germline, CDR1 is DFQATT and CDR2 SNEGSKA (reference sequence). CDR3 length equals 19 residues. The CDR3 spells CSASVTPSPSSGSEGEQFF. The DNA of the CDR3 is TGCAGTGCTAGTGTCACCCCGTCACCGTCTAGCGGGAGTGAGGGAGAGCAGTTCTTC.

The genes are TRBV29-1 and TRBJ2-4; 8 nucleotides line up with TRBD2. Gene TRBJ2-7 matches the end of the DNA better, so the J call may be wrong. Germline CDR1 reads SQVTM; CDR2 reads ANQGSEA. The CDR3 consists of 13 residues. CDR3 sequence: CSVALAATYEQYF. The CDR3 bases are TGCAGCGTTGCACTAGCGGCGACCTACGAGCAGTACTTC.

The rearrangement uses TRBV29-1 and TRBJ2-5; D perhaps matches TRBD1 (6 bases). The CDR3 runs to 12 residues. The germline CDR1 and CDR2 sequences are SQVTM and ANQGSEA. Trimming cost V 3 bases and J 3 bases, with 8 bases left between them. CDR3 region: CSVDRGEETQYF. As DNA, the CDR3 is TGCAGCGTTGACAGGGGCGAAGAGACCCAGTACTTC. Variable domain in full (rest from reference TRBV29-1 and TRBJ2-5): SAVISQKPSRDICQRGTSLTIQCQVDSQVTMMFWYRQQPGQSLTLIATANQGSEATYESGFVIDKFPISRPNLTFSTLTVSNMSPEDSSIYLCSVDRGEETQYFGPGTRLLVL.